The 29 T cell receptor beta chains in this list originate from one sample, sequenced in a study of liver allograft versus peripheral blood T cells. Looking at the study overall: Graft-liver T cell receptor repertoires were compared against recipient peripheral blood repertoires.

TCRdb recomputed calls from the reads with MiXCR, one row per CDR3 protein. Of about 13,000 distinct CDR3 sequences detected, approximately 17% appear once; the ten largest clones hold about 13%. These receptors all stem from a human patient who had a liver transplant. Some T cells may trace back to the graft donor.

This clonotype has at least ten counts. The gene calls are TRBV6-1 and TRBJ2-7; 10 bases match TRBD1. Germline assignment: CDR1 MNHNS and CDR2 SASEGT. Trimming cost V 7 bases and J 6 bases; bases outside gene matches: 15. The CDR3 is 16 amino acids. CDR3 sequence (DNA): TGTGCCAGCACCCTCTCCCGGGACAGGGGATGGAGCGAGCAGTACTTC. Translating it yields CASTLSRDRGWSEQYF.

The chain links TRBV3-1 to TRBJ1-6; maybe TRBD1 (6 bases). V lost 5 bases, J lost 10 bases, and 15 bases lay in between. The CDR3 is 14 residues long. CDR1 and CDR2 from the germline V gene are LGHDT and YNNKEL (reference sequence). For the CDR3, the DNA is TGTGCCAGCAGCGCCGGGGGGGCCGGATCACCCCTCCACTTT. Encoded protein: CASSAGGAGSPLHF.

This clonotype ranks as medium-sized. The rearrangement joins TRBV10-3 to TRBJ2-5, with TRBD1 matching over 10 bases. This CDR3 contains 13 residues. V lost 6 bases, J lost 6 bases, and 4 bases stayed unmatched. CDR1 and CDR2 (germline): ENHRY, SYGVKD. The CDR3 bases are TGTGCCATCAGCGACAGGGGGCGGAAGACCCAGTACTTC. This sequence encodes CAISDRGRKTQYF.

This clonotype has at least ten counts. V usage is TRBV6-2 or TRBV6-3 and J usage is TRBJ1-2, with 7 bases aligning to TRBD1. V lost 0 bases, J lost 0 bases, and 4 bases stayed unmatched. The CDR3 sequence is 16 residues long. Germline values: CDR1 MNHEY, CDR2 SVGEGT. DNA of the CDR3: TGTGCCAGCAGTTACTCGAATGGACAGGCTAACTATGGCTACACCTTC. Protein: CASSYSNGQANYGYTF.

The table lists this clonotype with many counts. Here the CDR3 DNA reads TGTGCCACCAGTCAAGGCCCCCCTAACTACGAGCAGTACTTC. The encoded protein is CATSQGPPNYEQYF. The V gene is TRBV15, the J gene TRBJ2-7, with D uncertain. V was trimmed by 6 bases and J by 3 bases, leaving 15 bases between them. The CDR3 has 14 amino acids. Germline V gene lookup returns CDR1 LNHNV and CDR2 YYDKDF (reference sequence).

J is TRBJ1-5 and V is TRBV28; D remains unclear. The CDR3 spans 14 residues. The V gene's germline CDR1 is MDHEN and CDR2 SYDVKM. Trimming stripped 1 base from V and 6 bases from J, with 10 bases between. CDR3 nucleotide sequence: TGTGCCAGCAGTTTATCGATGGCGGGTCAGCCCCAGCATTTT. This sequence encodes CASSLSMAGQPQHF.

The chain employs TRBV5-1 and TRBJ2-1; no reliable D call. This CDR3 has 14 residues. Per germline, CDR1 SGHRS and CDR2 YFSETQ. V lost 2 bases to trimming and J lost 2 bases, with 8 bases between them. CDR3 sequence reads: CASSFSTTYNEQFF. The CDR3 coding sequence is TGCGCCAGCAGCTTTTCCACGACCTACAATGAGCAGTTCTTC.

This clonotype appeared many times. The CDR3 region is CASSLTLAGGQETQYF. The CDR3 nucleotides read TGTGCCAGCAGCTTAACGCTAGCGGGGGGGCAAGAGACCCAGTACTTC. The V call is TRBV7-2, the J call TRBJ2-5; TRBD2 agrees at 12 bases. CDR1 is SGHTA, CDR2 FQGNSA, per germline. Unmatched junction bases numbered 3, after V lost 2 bases and J lost 2 bases. The CDR3 consists of 16 residues.

This clonotype was seen ten or more times. The gene calls are TRBV5-4 and TRBJ2-5, with 14 bases identical to TRBD2. V shed 1 base and J 7 bases; nucleotides not matched to a gene: 9. CDR1 is SGHNT and CDR2 is YYREEE in the germline V gene (reference sequence). The CDR3 covers 17 residues. The DNA for the CDR3 is TGTGCCAGCAGCTTGACAGAGACTAGCGGGGGGGCGTTGACCCAGTACTTC. Amino acids: CASSLTETSGGALTQYF.

This clonotype is judged medium-sized (0.01 to 0.1%). This CDR3 reads CASSLDSTSGNTIYF. The CDR3 coding sequence is TGTGCCAGCTCACTTGACAGTACCTCTGGAAACACCATATATTTT. The chain couples TRBV18 to TRBJ1-3, with D possibly TRBD1 on 5 matching bases. CDR1 and CDR2 from the germline V gene are KGHSH and LQKENI. Trimming took 4 bases from V and 0 from J, leaving 10 bases between them. The CDR3 has 15 residues.

This clonotype has more than one count but fewer than ten. The rearrangement links TRBV5-1 to TRBJ1-4, with D unclear. Per germline, CDR1 SGHRS and CDR2 YFSETQ. The CDR3 extends over 17 amino acids. Trimming removed 0 bases from V and 4 bases from J, with 16 bases in between. This chain's CDR3 is CASSLEGQRWGNEKLFF. The CDR3 DNA is TGCGCCAGCAGCTTGGAAGGTCAACGGTGGGGTAATGAAAAACTGTTTTTT.

This clonotype was counted only a few times. The rearrangement uses TRBV30 and TRBJ2-2; D possibly corresponds to TRBD1 (6 bases). V was pared by 3 bases and J by 6 bases, with 17 bases between. Germline V gene lookup returns CDR1 GTSNPN and CDR2 SVGIG (reference sequence). The CDR3 has 15 residues. The CDR3 DNA is TGTGCCTGGAGGATCAGGGTCAGGGGTTCCGGGGAGCTGTTTTTT. This encodes CAWRIRVRGSGELFF. The whole variable domain, filled in from reference TRBV30 and TRBJ2-2, reads SQTIHQWPATLVQPVGSPLSLECTVEGTSNPNLYWYRQAAGRGLQLLFYSVGIGQISSEVPQNLSASRPQDRQFILSSKKLLLSDSGFYLCAWRIRVRGSGELFFGEGSRLTVL.

This clonotype was seen ten or more times. The chain recombines TRBV28 with TRBJ2-2, with a possible D match to TRBD2 (6 bases). Germline lookup yields CDR1 MDHEN and CDR2 SYDVKM. The V gene lost 0 bases and the J gene lost 4 bases, with 9 bases spanning the gap. CDR3 length: 15 amino acids. CDR3 amino acids: CASSLWSGSTGELFF. The CDR3 coding sequence is TGTGCCAGCAGTTTATGGAGCGGGTCCACCGGGGAGCTGTTTTTT.

This clonotype has a handful of counts. This rearrangement joins TRBV20-1 to TRBJ2-1; a possible D gene is TRBD1 (5 bases). Germline CDR1 and CDR2: DFQATT and SNEGSKA (reference sequence). The CDR3 is 15 amino acids. Trimming took 0 bases from V and 1 from J, leaving 10 bases between them. The CDR3 DNA sequence: TGCAGTGCTAGAGATTCAGGGTGGTCCTACAATGAGCAGTTCTTC. Its protein product is CSARDSGWSYNEQFF.

Of note for this clonotype: A read error may explain this, as a much larger clone is one base away. The J gene is TRBJ1-4, the V gene TRBV7-9; 7 bases are a match to TRBD1. The CDR3 extends over 15 amino acids. Germline CDR1 is SEHNR and CDR2 is FQNEAQ (reference sequence). Here the CDR3 reads CVSSATGTETEKLFF. DNA of the CDR3: TGTGTCAGCAGCGCGACCGGGACAGAGACTGAAAAACTGTTTTTT. Full variable domain (rest looked up from reference TRBV7-9 and TRBJ1-4): DTGVSQNPRHKITKRGQNVTFRCDPISEHNRLYWYRQTLGQGPEFLTYFQNEAQLEKSRLLSDRFSAERPKGSFSTLEIQRTEQGDSAMYLCVSSATGTETEKLFFGSGTQLSVL.

This clonotype was detected only a few times. The rearrangement uses TRBV19 and TRBJ1-3; D unclear. Germline V gene sequence: CDR1 LNHDA, CDR2 SQIVND (reference sequence). Trimming stripped 8 bases from V and 0 bases from J, with 8 bases between. The CDR3 totals 13 residues. The CDR3 nucleotides are TGTGCCAGTCCCCCTGCCTCTGGAAACACCATATATTTT. Encoded protein: CASPPASGNTIYF.

This clonotype appeared many times. A read error may account for a junction end that differs from germline. This chain joins TRBV27 and TRBJ1-6; D not certain. The CDR3 length is 18 residues. The V gene's germline CDR1 is MNHEY and CDR2 SMNVEV (reference sequence). CDR3 sequence: CASRLSTSQSSYNSPLHF. The CDR3 bases are TGTGCCAGCAGATTATCGACAAGCCAAAGCTCCTATAATTCACCCCTCCACTTT.

This clonotype showed up many times. The chain employs TRBV6-6 and TRBJ2-1; 8 positions agree with TRBD1. V lost 6 bases and J lost 0; bases outside the gene matches: 4. From germline, CDR1 is MNHNY and CDR2 SVGAGI (reference sequence). This CDR3 spans 15 amino acids. This CDR3 is CASRLDRGSYNEQFF. CDR3 sequence (DNA): TGTGCCAGCAGGCTCGACAGGGGCTCCTACAATGAGCAGTTCTTC.

In its sample, this clonotype is medium-sized. The V and J genes are TRBV24-1 and TRBJ2-1; the D gene is possibly TRBD1 (5 bases). Trimming shortened V by 4 bases and J by 3 bases, and 6 bases separated the two germline ends. The germline gives CDR1 KGHDR, CDR2 SFDVKD. The CDR3 contains 13 residues. The CDR3, as DNA: TGTGCCACCAGTGAAGACAGCTACAATGAGCAGTTCTTC. Encoded protein: CATSEDSYNEQFF.

The chain couples TRBV5-6 to TRBJ1-2; D is unresolved. This CDR3 has 15 residues. The germline gives CDR1 SGHDT, CDR2 YYEEEE. Trimming removed 0 bases at V and 4 bases at J, with 13 bases between. The CDR3 DNA sequence: TGTGCCAGCAGCTTGGGGTCCTCCAATCTCTATGGCTACACCTTC. This translates into CASSLGSSNLYGYTF.

This clonotype was recorded many times. The chain couples TRBV19 to TRBJ1-5, with D possibly TRBD1 on 5 matching bases. Germline V gene sequence: CDR1 LNHDA, CDR2 SQIVND (reference sequence). V was clipped by 5 bases and J by 3 bases, with 14 bases between them. CDR3 length: 15 residues. The chain's CDR3 is CASSSGRANNQPQHF. In nucleotides, the CDR3 is TGTGCCAGTAGTTCAGGGAGGGCCAACAATCAGCCCCAGCATTTT.

The sample holds many counts of this clonotype. The J gene is TRBJ2-1, the V gene TRBV6-2 or TRBV6-3, with a tentative D call TRBD1 (6 bases). This CDR3 is 17 amino acids long. V gave up 2 bases and J gave up 8 bases, with 22 bases separating them. Germline CDR1 reads MNHEY; CDR2 reads SVGEGT. The CDR3 loop is CASSYPYRVPSSDEQFF. The CDR3 nucleotides are TGTGCCAGCAGTTACCCTTACAGGGTGCCTAGCTCGGATGAGCAGTTCTTC.

This chain uses TRBV9 with TRBJ2-2; the D gene could be TRBD1 or TRBD2 (5 bases each). The length of the CDR3 is 15 residues. Trimming removed 5 bases from V and 4 bases from J, with 15 bases in between. Germline V gives CDR1 SGDLS, CDR2 YYNGEE. CDR3 in amino acids: CASSIYGTSTGELFF. CDR3 nucleotide sequence: TGTGCCAGCAGTATTTACGGGACGAGCACCGGGGAGCTGTTTTTT.

This clonotype was seen just once. V and J are TRBV20-1 and TRBJ2-5, with a weak D call TRBD2 (6 bases). Germline CDR1 and CDR2: DFQATT and SNEGSKA (reference sequence). The CDR3 runs to 14 residues. Trimming removed 0 bases from V and 3 bases from J, with 11 bases in between. The CDR3 is CSARDQTSKETQYF. The CDR3 DNA is TGCAGTGCTAGAGACCAGACTAGTAAAGAGACCCAGTACTTC.

This clonotype has only a few counts. The chain links TRBV20-1 to TRBJ2-2, with 15 bases identical to TRBD2. The CDR3 is made up of 15 amino acids. With V trimmed by 4 bases and J by 8 bases, 5 bases remained unmatched. Germline lookup yields CDR1 DFQATT and CDR2 SNEGSKA (reference sequence). CDR3 protein: CSAKGLAGGRGELFF. DNA for the CDR3: TGCAGTGCTAAGGGACTAGCGGGAGGTAGGGGGGAGCTGTTTTTT.

This clonotype was recorded at least ten times. The J gene is TRBJ1-1, the V gene TRBV6-2 or TRBV6-3, with D perhaps matching TRBD1 (6 bases). The germline V and J ends were trimmed by 2 bases and 4 bases, with 14 bases remaining between them. The CDR3 contains 15 residues. CDR1 is MNHEY and CDR2 is SVGEGT in the germline V gene. CDR3 in amino acids: CASSYLGGATTEAFF. The CDR3 region has the DNA TGTGCCAGCAGTTACCTTGGGGGGGCGACCACTGAAGCTTTCTTT.

V and J are TRBV5-4 and TRBJ2-3, with TRBD2 matching 14 bases. Germline CDR1 SGHNT, CDR2 YYREEE (reference sequence). V was pared by 3 bases and J by 2 bases, with 8 bases of the junction left unmatched. CDR3 length equals 18 residues. The CDR3 region is CASSSDGTSGGNTDTQYF. CDR3 nucleotides: TGTGCCAGCAGCTCAGACGGGACTAGCGGGGGAAACACAGATACGCAGTATTTT.

This clonotype was counted between two and nine times. This chain connects TRBV7-2 to TRBJ2-7; no clear D gene. Deletions cut 2 bases from V and 0 bases from J, with 5 bases between. CDR1 is SGHTA and CDR2 is FQGNSA in the germline V gene. The CDR3 has 13 residues. CDR3 in amino acids: CASSLNPSYEQYF. CDR3 bases: TGTGCCAGCAGCTTAAACCCCTCCTACGAGCAGTACTTC.

By share, this clonotype counts as medium-sized. The rearrangement links TRBV10-3 to TRBJ2-5, with 8 bases identical to TRBD2. Germline assignment: CDR1 ENHRY and CDR2 SYGVKD. Trimming removed 6 bases from V and 3 bases from J; junction bases left unmatched: 6. This CDR3 has 14 amino acids. The CDR3 nucleotides are TGTGCCATCAGCGCTAGCGGGCCGAAAGAGACCCAGTACTTC. It codes for CAISASGPKETQYF.